Listed below are T cell receptor beta chains from one sample, sequenced in a study of a mutant IDH1 vaccine in newly diagnosed glioma. Clones were sequenced by immunoSEQ multiplex PCR, and TCRdb holds only the in-frame ones, with some missing. The sample has over 40,000 clones, about 86% seen once; the top ten hold roughly 5%. The antigens of these receptors remain unknown. Here the sequenced sample was PBMCs, taken from a glioma patient whose treatment included an IDH1 peptide vaccine. The receptor source for this set is a woman between 35 and 50 years old with glioma. Some clones in this sample may be carry-over from other donors' samples. Each CDR3 is given without its conserved first and last residue. The D gene is left open where the match is weak.

>-|TRBV28
ASSFPYGYT
>-|TRBV5-1
ASSPSSYNEQF
>-|TRBV6-5
ASSRDGSYGYT
>TRBD1|TRBV27
ASFSGQARSGANVLT
>-|TRBV10-3
AISEPALGEQF
>-|TRBV27
ASSLGEDYGYT
>-|TRBV19
ASSFNLNTGELF
>-|TRBV7-2
ASSTIDRLYEQY
>-|TRBV4-3
ASSQEGDSYNEQF
>-|TRBV9
ASSGQGRILGELF
>-|TRBV9
ASSEIPTTSSGNTIY
>-|TRBV29-1
SVAGGSYEQY
>TRBD1|TRBV27
ASSPGTGRQPQH
>-|TRBV5-6
ASSLVQVGHNEQF
>TRBD2|TRBV11-3
ASSAGGTSHEQY
>TRBD1|TRBV27
ASSLLTGGIHQPQH
>TRBD1|TRBV4-1
ASSPWTGINNEQF
>-|TRBV7-2
ASSSYYQPQH
>-|TRBV2
ASAGPRYEQY
>TRBD1|TRBV2
ASSVGTGVF
>-|TRBV15
ATSSGTLQETQY
>-|TRBV5-1
ASSLAPGLEAF
>-|TRBV7-2
ASSLGERFYGYT
>-|TRBV28
ASITPLGGATGEQY
>TRBD2|TRBV4-1
ASSQEDSGGTKATQY
>-|TRBV5-1
ASSPGGPADTQY
>TRBD1|TRBV4-3
ASSRNRGRDQPQH
>-|TRBV28
ASSLGQPQH
>-|TRBV7-8
ASSLRLGSLNTEAF
>-|TRBV29-1
SGVRQQTQY
>TRBD1|TRBV7-3
ASRPTGGNSPLH
>-|TRBV5-6
ASSIATVQNQPQH
>-|TRBV5-1
ASSTGDFGANVLT
>-|TRBV7-2
ASSLGSDGYT
>-|TRBV14
ASSLRGGEREQY
>-|TRBV7-2
ASSPTFYEQY
>-|TRBV4-3
ASSPPPEEANYGYT
>-|TRBV4-3
ASSQDLSSVGYEQY
>-|TRBV7-2
ASSLRESPSDEQF
>TRBD2|TRBV7-2
ASSRTSDSYEQY
>-|TRBV28
ASSFLNSVANTEAF
>TRBD1|TRBV4-3
ASSQEGQGALEKLF
>-|TRBV7-9
ASSLRVETQY